One sample yielded the 26 T cell receptor beta chains listed below, sequenced in a study of T-cell memory formation after mild COVID-19 (dated by TCRdb to the early 2020s). The receptor library was made with 5' RACE. The instrument given in TCRdb is Illumina NovaSeq 6000. TCRdb redid the processing of the public reads, applying fastp at Q25 and MiXCR, and retained in-frame beta chains. CDR3 protein sequences are deduplicated, and each keeps its most common genes and DNA. This sample comprises 130,000 to 150,000 distinct CDR3 sequences, 15% to 20% of them detected only once. 2% to 2.5% of the sample is in the top ten clones. Input material: PBMCs or a T cell subset sorted from them (not recorded which). These receptors were collected from an adult woman who had mild COVID-19 (a few samples of this study predate the infection). The sample titles of this study are shuffled in the database, so cell type and time point are left out; the donor was told from shared clones.

For the CDR3, the DNA is TGTGCCACCTCCGGGACAGGAATCCATGGCTACACCTTC. It translates to CATSGTGIHGYTF. V gene TRBV10-3 combines with J gene TRBJ1-2, with 8 bases matching TRBD1. Germline values: CDR1 ENHRY, CDR2 SYGVKD. The CDR3 runs 13 residues. Unmatched junction bases numbered 10, after V lost 10 bases and J lost 6 bases.

V gene TRBV5-1 combines with J gene TRBJ2-3; unclear D gene. Trimming cost V 4 bases and J 4 bases, with 10 bases left between them. Germline CDR1 and CDR2: SGHRS and YFSETQ. The CDR3 has 13 residues. CDR3 coding DNA: TGCGCCAGCAGCCAGTTCCCAGCAGATACGCAGTATTTT. It specifies CASSQFPADTQYF.

This clonotype has just a few counts. This chain joins TRBV12-3 or TRBV12-4 and TRBJ1-2; D may be TRBD1 (5 bases). The CDR3 consists of 12 residues. Between the trimmed V and J ends, which lost 5 bases and 4 bases, there was a span of 8 bases. The CDR3 sequence: CASSDSLYGYTF. CDR3 bases: TGTGCCAGCAGTGACAGCCTCTATGGCTACACCTTC.

This clonotype turned up a few times. The gene calls are TRBV13 and TRBJ2-7, with 7 nucleotides matching TRBD2. CDR1 PRHDT and CDR2 FYEKMQ come from the germline V gene (reference sequence). J was trimmed by 5 bases and V by 3 bases; bases with no gene match: 16. The CDR3 consists of 17 residues. The CDR3 DNA is TGTGCCAGCAGCTTTTATGGGCCCTTGGCGGGAGTTGACGAGCAGTACTTC. This gives the protein CASSFYGPLAGVDEQYF.

In its sample, this clonotype was seen a few times. The chain uses TRBV5-1 and TRBJ2-1; 7 nucleotides agree with TRBD2. Germline V gene data show CDR1 as SGHRS and CDR2 as YFSETQ. This CDR3 is built from 15 residues. V trimming: 1 base; J trimming: 4 bases; junction bases outside the gene matches: 5. The CDR3 DNA is TGCGCCAGCAGCTTGCCGGGAGGAGGTTACAATGAGCAGTTCTTC. Encoded protein: CASSLPGGGYNEQFF.

This clonotype was seen only a few times. The J gene is TRBJ1-1, the V gene TRBV3-1; D call uncertain. V lost 1 base to trimming and J lost 11 bases, with 11 bases between them. Germline CDR1 LGHDT, CDR2 YNNKEL (reference sequence). There are 12 residues in the CDR3. This chain's CDR3 is CASSQGRTTAFF. CDR3 nucleotides: TGTGCCAGCAGCCAAGGACGGACGACGGCTTTCTTT.

This chain uses TRBV2 with TRBJ2-2, with a possible D match to TRBD1 (5 bases). The V gene lost 5 bases and the J gene lost 5 bases, with 12 bases spanning the gap. CDR3 size: 14 residues. The germline V gene encodes CDR1 SNHLY and CDR2 FYNNEI. The DNA for the CDR3 is TGTGCCAGCAGTCGCATCAGGGAAACCGGGGAGCTGTTTTTT. Protein product: CASSRIRETGELFF. The whole variable domain, filled in from reference TRBV2 and TRBJ2-2, reads EPEVTQTPSHQVTQMGQEVILRCVPISNHLYFYWYRQILGQKVEFLVSFYNNEISEKSEIFDDQFSVERPDGSNFTLKIRSTKLEDSAMYFCASSRIRETGELFFGEGSRLTVL.

This chain uses TRBV2 with TRBJ2-5, with TRBD2 identical over 9 bases. The V segment lost 7 bases and the J segment 1 base; nucleotides outside the gene matches: 10. This CDR3 is built from 16 residues. Germline assignment: CDR1 SNHLY and CDR2 FYNNEI. The CDR3 DNA reads as TGTGCCAGCAAGAAGATGGCGGGAGGGGGCCAAGAGACCCAGTACTTC. Its translation is CASKKMAGGGQETQYF.

The CDR3: CASSGVNIQYF. CDR3 sequence (DNA): TGTGCCAGCAGTGGGGTAAACATTCAGTACTTC. The chain carries TRBV11-2 and TRBJ2-4; D not certain. This CDR3 contains 11 residues. With 6 bases removed from V and 6 bases from J, the gap between germline ends came to 6 bases. CDR1 is SGHAT and CDR2 is FQNNGV in the germline V gene.

This clonotype was seen a few times. The chain recombines TRBV9 with TRBJ1-2; weak D call: TRBD1 (6 bases). The CDR3 loop spans 16 amino acids. V lost 0 bases to trimming and J lost 2 bases, with 14 bases between them. Germline V gene lookup returns CDR1 SGDLS and CDR2 YYNGEE. The CDR3 nucleotides are TGTGCCAGCAGCGTAGATGGTCGCAGGGGCAACTATGGCTACACCTTC. As protein: CASSVDGRRGNYGYTF.

The chain combines TRBV20-1 with TRBJ2-1; 9 nucleotides align to TRBD2. The CDR3 is 14 residues long. J gave up 8 bases and V 2 bases, and 7 bases lay outside the gene matches. The V gene's germline CDR1 is DFQATT and CDR2 SNEGSKA (reference sequence). The CDR3 here is CSARKLAGKDEQFF. DNA of the CDR3: TGCAGTGCTAGAAAGCTAGCGGGAAAGGATGAGCAGTTCTTC.

This clonotype was seen a few times. The V call is TRBV29-1, the J call TRBJ1-2; 7 bases align to TRBD1. J lost 8 bases, V lost 1 base, and 13 bases had no gene match. Germline assignment: CDR1 SQVTM and CDR2 ANQGSEA. The CDR3 totals 15 residues. For the CDR3, the DNA is TGCAGCGTTGAAGTACGGGGACGAACGGGACAGGGCTACACCTTC. Its protein is CSVEVRGRTGQGYTF.

V is TRBV3-1 and J is TRBJ2-7, with 9 nucleotides matching TRBD2. V dropped 5 bases and J dropped 4; count of bases not matched to a gene: 9. In germline, CDR1 is LGHDT, CDR2 YNNKEL (reference sequence). The CDR3 totals 15 residues. CDR3 DNA: TGTGCCAGCAGCTTCGTGCGGGGGGGCGTGTACGAGCAGTACTTC. Its protein product is CASSFVRGGVYEQYF.

This clonotype has more than one count but fewer than ten. The chain couples TRBV5-1 to TRBJ2-2; unclear D gene. V lost 1 base and J 4 bases, leaving 14 bases between the germline ends. The CDR3 contains 16 residues. The V gene's germline CDR1 is SGHRS and CDR2 YFSETQ. The CDR3 is CASSLFGQARTGELFF. CDR3 coding DNA: TGCGCCAGCAGCTTGTTTGGGCAGGCCCGCACCGGGGAGCTGTTTTTT.

The V call is TRBV7-9, the J call TRBJ2-1, with D possibly being TRBD1 (7 bases). V was trimmed by 1 base and J by 14 bases, leaving 12 bases between them. This CDR3 is built from 12 residues. The germline V gene has CDR1 SEHNR and CDR2 FQNEAQ (reference sequence). The DNA for the CDR3 is TGTGCCAGCAGCTTAGTTCAGGGGGGTGAGTTCTTC. Its protein is CASSLVQGGEFF.

Worth noting for this clonotype: One end of the junction is discordant with germline, which a read error may explain. The gene calls are TRBV5-1 and TRBJ2-6, with D tentatively TRBD1 or TRBD2 (5 bases each). This CDR3 spans 17 amino acids. Germline loops: CDR1 SGHRS, CDR2 YFSETQ. CDR3 loop: CASSLRAGSSWANVLTF. The CDR3 nucleotides are TGCGCCAGCAGCTTACGGGCAGGGAGCTCTTGGGCCAACGTCCTGACTTTC.

This sequence joins TRBV6-5 and TRBJ2-1; D may be TRBD1 (6 bases). The ends were cut back, 5 bases at V and 7 bases at J, with 18 bases in the middle. Per germline, CDR1 MNHEY and CDR2 SVGAGI. CDR3 length: 15 residues. DNA of the CDR3: TGTGCCAGCAGTACTGGACAGATTACTACTAATGAGCAGTTCTTC. This translates into CASSTGQITTNEQFF.

V gene TRBV7-9 combines with J gene TRBJ2-5; no reliable D call. Germline lookup yields CDR1 SEHNR and CDR2 FQNEAQ (reference sequence). The CDR3 spans 14 residues. V lost 5 bases and J lost 5, with 15 bases in between. The CDR3 sequence is CASSVGVRRETQYF. CDR3 bases: TGTGCCAGCAGCGTCGGCGTCCGACGGGAGACCCAGTACTTC. The full variable domain, completed using reference TRBV7-9 and TRBJ2-5, is DTGVSQNPRHKITKRGQNVTFRCDPISEHNRLYWYRQTLGQGPEFLTYFQNEAQLEKSRLLSDRFSAERPKGSFSTLEIQRTEQGDSAMYLCASSVGVRRETQYFGPGTRLLVL.

The rearrangement links TRBV7-2 to TRBJ2-5; tentatively, D is TRBD1 (5 bases). The CDR3 sequence is 13 residues long. Germline CDR1 and CDR2: SGHTA and FQGNSA. Trimming removed 5 bases at V and 3 bases at J, with 10 bases between. Here the CDR3 reads CASSIRQKETQYF. The CDR3, as DNA: TGTGCCAGCAGCATTCGACAGAAAGAGACCCAGTACTTC.

This clonotype came up a few times. The chain combines TRBV7-8 with TRBJ2-1; no clear D gene. Trimming took 1 base from V and 5 from J, leaving 9 bases between them. Germline assignment: CDR1 SGHVS and CDR2 FQNEAQ. This CDR3 contains 14 residues. The CDR3 DNA reads as TGTGCCAGCAGCTTAGTGTTCGGACACAATGAGCAGTTCTTC. Amino acid sequence: CASSLVFGHNEQFF. Full variable domain (missing parts from reference TRBV7-8 and TRBJ2-1): GAGVSQSPRYKVAKRGQDVALRCDPISGHVSLFWYQQALGQGPEFLTYFQNEAQLDKSGLPSDRFFAERPEGSVSTLKIQRTQQEDSAVYLCASSLVFGHNEQFFGPGTRLTVL.

The table lists this clonotype with a few counts. The CDR3 nucleotides read TGCAGTCCAAGGGACTCGGGGGCCGTTGCCTCCTACAATGAGCAGTTCTTC. Translating gives CSPRDSGAVASYNEQFF. The chain recombines TRBV20-1 with TRBJ2-1, with D perhaps matching TRBD1 or TRBD2 (6 bases each). Germline V CDR1 and CDR2: DFQATT, SNEGSKA (reference sequence). The CDR3 has 17 residues. V gave up 8 bases and J gave up 0 bases, with 23 bases separating them.

This clonotype was detected a few times. This sequence joins TRBV20-1 and TRBJ2-3; possibly TRBD2 for D (6 bases). This CDR3 spans 14 amino acids. CDR1 and CDR2 (germline): DFQATT, SNEGSKA (reference sequence). V was trimmed by 0 bases and J by 4 bases, leaving 11 bases between them. The CDR3 bases are TGCAGTGCTAGAGATAGCGGCCGCGCAGATACGCAGTATTTT. Translating it yields CSARDSGRADTQYF.

The chain uses TRBV7-6 and TRBJ2-5, with TRBD1 matching over 7 bases. J gave up 2 bases and V 4 bases, and 4 bases lay outside the gene matches. There are 14 residues in the CDR3. CDR1 SGHVS and CDR2 FNYEAQ come from the germline V gene. Here the CDR3 DNA reads TGTGCCAGCAGCTGGAGGACAGGACAAGAGACCCAGTACTTC. Amino acid sequence: CASSWRTGQETQYF.

This rearrangement joins TRBV30 to TRBJ1-5, with D possibly being TRBD1 (6 bases). Trimming stripped 3 bases from V and 8 bases from J, with 20 bases between. The germline V gene encodes CDR1 GTSNPN and CDR2 SVGIG (reference sequence). This CDR3 has 15 residues. The CDR3 region is CAWSPPRGGPKPQHF. The CDR3 DNA reads TGTGCCTGGAGCCCCCCGCGGGGGGGCCCAAAGCCCCAGCATTTT.

This clonotype came up a few times. The chain is built from TRBV12-3 or TRBV12-4 and TRBJ2-3, with 9 bases aligning to TRBD2. CDR3 length: 16 amino acids. Germline trimming cut 5 bases from V and 2 bases from J; bases unmatched to any gene: 8. The chain's CDR3 is CASSLQLAGNTDTQYF. CDR3 DNA sequence: TGTGCCAGCAGTCTCCAACTAGCGGGTAACACAGATACGCAGTATTTT.

The chain uses TRBV7-9 and TRBJ2-2; D could derive from TRBD1 or TRBD2 (5 bases each). The CDR3 sequence is 16 residues long. Per the germline V gene, CDR1 is SEHNR and CDR2 is FQNEAQ (reference sequence). V gave up 2 bases and J gave up 6 bases, with 16 bases separating them. CDR3 nucleotide sequence: TGTGCCAGCAGCTTAAGAGGCGTGGTGGGACCCGGGGAGCTGTTTTTT. Translation gives CASSLRGVVGPGELFF.